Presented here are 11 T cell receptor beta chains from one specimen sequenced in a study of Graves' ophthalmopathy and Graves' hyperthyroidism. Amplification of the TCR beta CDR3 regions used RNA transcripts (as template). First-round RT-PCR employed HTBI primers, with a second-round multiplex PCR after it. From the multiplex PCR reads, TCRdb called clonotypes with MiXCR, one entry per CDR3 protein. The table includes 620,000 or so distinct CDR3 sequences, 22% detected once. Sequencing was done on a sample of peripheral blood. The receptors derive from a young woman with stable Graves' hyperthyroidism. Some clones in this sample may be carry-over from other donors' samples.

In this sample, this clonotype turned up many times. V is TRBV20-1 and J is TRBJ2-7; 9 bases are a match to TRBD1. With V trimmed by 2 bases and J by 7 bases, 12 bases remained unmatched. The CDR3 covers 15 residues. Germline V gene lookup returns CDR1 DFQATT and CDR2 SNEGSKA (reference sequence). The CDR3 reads CSARRPGTGSGEQYF. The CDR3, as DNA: TGCAGTGCTAGAAGGCCGGGGACAGGGTCAGGAGAGCAGTACTTC.

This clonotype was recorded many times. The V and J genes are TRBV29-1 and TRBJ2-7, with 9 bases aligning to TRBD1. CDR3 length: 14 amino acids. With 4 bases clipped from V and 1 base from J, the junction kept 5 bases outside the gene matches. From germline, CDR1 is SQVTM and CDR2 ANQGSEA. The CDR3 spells CSVGIGTGSYEQYF. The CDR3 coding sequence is TGCAGCGTTGGAATAGGGACAGGGTCCTACGAGCAGTACTTC.

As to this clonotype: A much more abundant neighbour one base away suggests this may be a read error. CDR3 bases: TGTGCCAGCAGTTCAGGACCCTTAAGCTACGTTCGGGGCAGTCAGTACTTC. Encoded protein: CASSSGPLSYVRGSQYF. The chain couples TRBV2 to TRBJ2-4; the D call may be TRBD1 or TRBD2 (5 bases each). Germline-derived CDR1 and CDR2 are SNHLY and FYNNEI. V lost 5 bases and J 12 bases, leaving 29 bases between the germline ends. This CDR3 comprises 17 residues.

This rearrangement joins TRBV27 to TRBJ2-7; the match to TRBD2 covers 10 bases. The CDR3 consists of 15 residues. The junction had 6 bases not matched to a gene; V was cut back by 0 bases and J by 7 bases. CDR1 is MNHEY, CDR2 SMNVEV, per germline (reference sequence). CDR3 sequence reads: CASSLSASGRREQYF. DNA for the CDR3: TGTGCCAGCAGTTTATCGGCTAGCGGGAGAAGGGAGCAGTACTTC.

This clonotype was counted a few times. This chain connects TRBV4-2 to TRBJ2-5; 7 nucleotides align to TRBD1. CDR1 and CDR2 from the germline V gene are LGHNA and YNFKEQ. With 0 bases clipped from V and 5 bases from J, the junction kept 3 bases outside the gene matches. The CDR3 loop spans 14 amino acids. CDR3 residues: CASSQDKGAETQYF. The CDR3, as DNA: TGTGCCAGCAGCCAAGACAAGGGGGCGGAGACCCAGTACTTC.

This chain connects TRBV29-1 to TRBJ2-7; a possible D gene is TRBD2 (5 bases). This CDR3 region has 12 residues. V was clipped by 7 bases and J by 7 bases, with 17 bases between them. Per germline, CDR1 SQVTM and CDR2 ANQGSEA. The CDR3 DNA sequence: TGCAGCGCTTCCCTTCGGGGTGGTGAGCAGTACTTC. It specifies CSASLRGGEQYF.

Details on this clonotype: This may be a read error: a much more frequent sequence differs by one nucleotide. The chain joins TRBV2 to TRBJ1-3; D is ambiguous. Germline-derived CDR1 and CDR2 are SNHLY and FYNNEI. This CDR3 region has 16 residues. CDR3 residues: CASSERGLYSGNTIDF. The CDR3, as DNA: TGTGCCAGCAGTGAACGAGGACTGTACTCTGGAAACACCATAGATTTT. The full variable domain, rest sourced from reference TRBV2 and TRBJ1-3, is EPEVTQTPSHQVTQMGQEVILRCVPISNHLYFYWYRQILGQKVEFLVSFYNNEISEKSEIFDDQFSVERPDGSNFTLKIRSTKLEDSAMYFCASSERGLYSGNTIDFGEGSWLTVV.

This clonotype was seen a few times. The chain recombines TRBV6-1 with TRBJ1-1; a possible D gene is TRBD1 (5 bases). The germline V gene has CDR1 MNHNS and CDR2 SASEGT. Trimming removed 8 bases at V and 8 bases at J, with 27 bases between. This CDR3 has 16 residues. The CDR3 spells CASERIFWTQNIEAFF. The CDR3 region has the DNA TGTGCCAGCGAGCGGATTTTTTGGACACAGAATATCGAAGCTTTCTTT.

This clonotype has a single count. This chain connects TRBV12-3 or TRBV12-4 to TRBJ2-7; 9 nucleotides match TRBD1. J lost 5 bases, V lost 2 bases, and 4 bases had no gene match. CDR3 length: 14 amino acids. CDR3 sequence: CASSLTGGPDEQYF. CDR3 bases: TGTGCCAGCAGTTTAACAGGGGGCCCGGACGAGCAGTACTTC.

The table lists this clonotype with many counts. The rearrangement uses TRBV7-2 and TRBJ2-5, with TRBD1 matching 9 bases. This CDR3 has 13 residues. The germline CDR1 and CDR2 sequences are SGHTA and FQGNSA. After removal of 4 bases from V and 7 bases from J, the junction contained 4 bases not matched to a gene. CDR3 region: CASSSRQGGTQYF. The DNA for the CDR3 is TGTGCCAGCAGCTCCAGACAGGGGGGGACCCAGTACTTC. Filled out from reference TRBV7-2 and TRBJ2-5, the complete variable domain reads GAGVSQSPSNKVTEKGKDVELRCDPISGHTALYWYRQSLGQGLEFLIYFQGNSAPDKSGLPSDRFSAERTGGSVSTLTIQRTQQEDSAVYLCASSSRQGGTQYFGPGTRLLVL.

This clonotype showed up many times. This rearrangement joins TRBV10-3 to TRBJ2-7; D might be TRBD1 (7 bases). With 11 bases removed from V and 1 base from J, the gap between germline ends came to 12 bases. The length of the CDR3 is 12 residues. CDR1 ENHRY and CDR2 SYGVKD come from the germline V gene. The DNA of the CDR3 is TGTGCCGGAGGGGGCACGTCCTACGAGCAGTACTTC. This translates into CAGGGTSYEQYF.